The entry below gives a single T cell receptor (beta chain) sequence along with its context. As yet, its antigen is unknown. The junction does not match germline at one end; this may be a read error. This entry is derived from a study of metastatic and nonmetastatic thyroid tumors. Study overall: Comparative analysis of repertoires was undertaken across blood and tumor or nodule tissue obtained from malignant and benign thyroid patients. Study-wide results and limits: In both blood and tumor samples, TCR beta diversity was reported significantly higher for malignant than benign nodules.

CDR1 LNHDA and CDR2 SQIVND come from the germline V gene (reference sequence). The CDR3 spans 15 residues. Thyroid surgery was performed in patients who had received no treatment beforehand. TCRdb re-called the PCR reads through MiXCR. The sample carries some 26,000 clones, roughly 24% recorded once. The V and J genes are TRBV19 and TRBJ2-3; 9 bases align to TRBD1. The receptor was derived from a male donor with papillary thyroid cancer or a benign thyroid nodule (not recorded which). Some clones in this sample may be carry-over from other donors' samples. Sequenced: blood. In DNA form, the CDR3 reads TGTGCCAGTAGTGGGAGGGACAGGGTCGCAGAGACGCAGTATTTT. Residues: CASSGRDRVAETQYF.